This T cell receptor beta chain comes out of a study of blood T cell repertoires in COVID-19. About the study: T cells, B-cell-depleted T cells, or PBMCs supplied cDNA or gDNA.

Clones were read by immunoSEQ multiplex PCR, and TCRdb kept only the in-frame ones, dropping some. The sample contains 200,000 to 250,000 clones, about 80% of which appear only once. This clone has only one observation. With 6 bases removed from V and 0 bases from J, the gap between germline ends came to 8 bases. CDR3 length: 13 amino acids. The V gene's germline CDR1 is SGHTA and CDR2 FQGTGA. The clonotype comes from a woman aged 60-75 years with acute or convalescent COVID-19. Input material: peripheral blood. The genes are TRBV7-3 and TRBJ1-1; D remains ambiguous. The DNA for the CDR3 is TGTGCCAGCAGACAAGGAGTGAACACTGAAGCTTTCTTT. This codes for CASRQGVNTEAFF.